These 27 T cell receptor beta chains came from one sample sequenced in a study of identical twins. TCRdb re-analysed the 5' RACE reads in MiXCR, keeping a single row per CDR3 protein. This sample has 450,000 to 500,000 distinct CDR3 sequences; around 15% occur once, and the top ten carry around 0.98%. This sample also belongs to another study, concerning yellow fever vaccine responses in identical twins.

The sequenced sample was CD4+ T cells sorted from blood. These receptors all stem from a young woman in good health.

This clonotype has only a few counts. The chain carries TRBV12-3 or TRBV12-4 and TRBJ2-1, with D tentatively TRBD2 (5 bases). CDR3 size: 13 residues. With 6 bases removed from V and 12 bases from J, the gap between germline ends came to 18 bases. The DNA of the CDR3 is TGTGCCAGCAGCCCCGACACGGGAAGAGCGCAGTTCTTC. It specifies CASSPDTGRAQFF.

About this clonotype itself: This may stem from a read error, because a much larger clone lies one nucleotide away. The chain combines TRBV6-2 or TRBV6-3 with TRBJ2-1; no reliable D call. The CDR3 is made up of 11 amino acids. V dropped 2 bases and J dropped 7 bases, with 3 bases sitting between them. In germline, CDR1 is MNHEY, CDR2 SVGEGT. The CDR3 region is CASSYANEQFF. The CDR3 DNA is TGTGCCAGCAGTTACGCAAATGAGCAGTTCTTC.

This clonotype was found a few times. The chain links TRBV20-1 to TRBJ2-3, with D perhaps TRBD2 (6 bases). This CDR3 comprises 16 residues. Germline CDR1 is DFQATT and CDR2 is SNEGSKA (reference sequence). The V and J ends lost 3 bases and 5 bases respectively, with 21 bases between them. CDR3 coding DNA: TGCAGTGCTAGGAATGCTGGGCGGGGTCTGGAAGATACGCAGTATTTT. This encodes CSARNAGRGLEDTQYF.

This clonotype was counted only a few times. The CDR3 loop reads CASSLDGHRISPLHF. For the CDR3, the DNA is TGTGCCAGCAGCTTAGACGGCCACCGAATTTCACCCCTCCACTTT. The V gene is TRBV7-3, the J gene TRBJ1-6; D gene uncertain. The CDR3 sequence is 15 residues long. CDR1 and CDR2 (germline): SGHTA, FQGTGA. Trimming left V 2 bases short and J 9 bases short, with 14 bases between.

V is TRBV5-5 and J is TRBJ2-1; the D call may be TRBD1 or TRBD2 (5 bases each). From germline, CDR1 is SGHKS and CDR2 YYEKEE (reference sequence). CDR3 size: 14 residues. Trimming pared 2 bases from V and 6 bases from J, leaving 12 bases between. CDR3: CASSLTGTGNEQFF. Written as DNA, the CDR3 is TGTGCCAGCAGCTTAACCGGGACCGGCAATGAGCAGTTCTTC.

The CDR3 here is CASSGGAGVETQYF. As DNA, the CDR3 is TGTGCCAGCAGCGGGGGGGCCGGGGTGGAGACCCAGTACTTC. V usage is TRBV7-2 and J usage is TRBJ2-5, with a possible D match to TRBD2 (7 bases). Germline CDR1 reads SGHTA; CDR2 reads FQGNSA. Trimming pared 5 bases from V and 5 bases from J, leaving 15 bases between. This CDR3 comprises 14 residues. Looking up the rest from reference TRBV7-2 and TRBJ2-5 gives the full variable domain: GAGVSQSPSNKVTEKGKDVELRCDPISGHTALYWYRQSLGQGLEFLIYFQGNSAPDKSGLPSDRFSAERTGGSVSTLTIQRTQQEDSAVYLCASSGGAGVETQYFGPGTRLLVL.

The chain carries TRBV4-2 and TRBJ2-7, with 8 bases matching TRBD1. CDR3 size: 14 residues. CDR1 and CDR2 (germline): LGHNA, YNFKEQ. V shed 0 bases, J shed 2 bases, and the junction held 0 bases outside the gene matches. CDR3 sequence: CASSQEQGAYEQYF. The DNA for the CDR3 is TGTGCCAGCAGCCAAGAACAGGGGGCCTACGAGCAGTACTTC.

V and J are TRBV7-2 and TRBJ2-5; 8 nucleotides agree with TRBD1. CDR1 SGHTA and CDR2 FQGNSA come from the germline V gene. With V trimmed by 5 bases and J by 5 bases, 16 bases remained unmatched. This CDR3 contains 17 residues. In nucleotides, the CDR3 is TGTGCCAGCAGCCTAGGTACAGGGGGAGTAGAAAGGGAGACCCAGTACTTC. It translates to CASSLGTGGVERETQYF. The full variable domain, rest sourced from reference TRBV7-2 and TRBJ2-5, is GAGVSQSPSNKVTEKGKDVELRCDPISGHTALYWYRQSLGQGLEFLIYFQGNSAPDKSGLPSDRFSAERTGGSVSTLTIQRTQQEDSAVYLCASSLGTGGVERETQYFGPGTRLLVL.

This clonotype appeared a few times. The chain employs TRBV6-5 and TRBJ2-5; 13 nucleotides agree with TRBD2. Trimming removed 0 bases from V and 4 bases from J; junction bases left unmatched: 5. The CDR3 contains 17 residues. Germline V lookup: CDR1 MNHEY, CDR2 SVGAGI. The CDR3 is CASSYSGLAGTVETQYF. The CDR3 nucleotides are TGTGCCAGCAGTTACTCGGGACTAGCGGGAACAGTAGAGACCCAGTACTTC.

This clonotype has just a few counts. The chain joins TRBV19 to TRBJ2-5; D not certain. Trimming removed 3 bases from V and 7 bases from J, with 6 bases in between. CDR3 length: 11 residues. CDR1 is LNHDA, CDR2 SQIVND, per germline (reference sequence). CDR3 protein: CASSMERTQYF. DNA of the CDR3: TGTGCCAGTAGTATGGAACGGACCCAGTACTTC. The whole variable domain, filled in from reference TRBV19 and TRBJ2-5, reads DGGITQSPKYLFRKEGQNVTLSCEQNLNHDAMYWYRQDPGQGLRLIYYSQIVNDFQKGDIAEGYSVSREKKESFPLTVTSAQKNPTAFYLCASSMERTQYFGPGTRLLVL.

The sample holds many counts of this clonotype. The chain employs TRBV5-6 and TRBJ1-5; D perhaps matches TRBD1 (6 bases). The germline V gene has CDR1 SGHDT and CDR2 YYEEEE. There are 15 residues in the CDR3. Trimming pared 1 base from V and 6 bases from J, leaving 14 bases between. DNA of the CDR3: TGTGCCAGCAGCTTGTGGGGGGGGGGCGCTCAGCCCCAGCATTTT. Its protein product is CASSLWGGGAQPQHF.

This clonotype was found a few times. V gene TRBV19 combines with J gene TRBJ2-1; D not certain. This CDR3 spans 14 amino acids. Germline-derived CDR1 and CDR2 are LNHDA and SQIVND (reference sequence). The V end was cut by 7 bases, the J end by 5 bases, with 15 bases between. CDR3 loop: CASNSLPPNNEQFF. The CDR3 DNA reads TGTGCCAGTAATTCGCTCCCCCCGAACAATGAGCAGTTCTTC.

The CDR3 reads CASSSSSRPGYEQYF. CDR3 coding DNA: TGTGCCAGCAGCTCGTCCTCACGACCAGGCTACGAGCAGTACTTC. The chain uses TRBV7-2 and TRBJ2-7; D gene uncertain. V gave up 4 bases and J gave up 3 bases, with 16 bases separating them. Per the germline V gene, CDR1 is SGHTA and CDR2 is FQGNSA. There are 15 residues in the CDR3.

The J gene is TRBJ1-4, the V gene TRBV29-1; possible D gene TRBD1, 6 bases. The ends were cut back, 5 bases at V and 4 bases at J, with 8 bases in the middle. Germline V gene data show CDR1 as SQVTM and CDR2 as ANQGSEA. There are 12 residues in the CDR3. CDR3 loop: CSVMGHNEKLFF. The DNA for the CDR3 is TGCAGCGTTATGGGACATAATGAAAAACTGTTTTTT.

DNA for the CDR3: TGTGCCTGGAGTGCGACTAGCGGGAGCCTTAATGAGCAGTTCTTC. Protein: CAWSATSGSLNEQFF. The genes are TRBV30 and TRBJ2-1; TRBD2 matches at 12 bases. After removal of 1 base from V and 7 bases from J, the junction contained 5 bases not matched to a gene. CDR1 GTSNPN and CDR2 SVGIG come from the germline V gene (reference sequence). The CDR3 is 15 amino acids.

This chain connects TRBV10-3 to TRBJ2-3; D might be TRBD1 or TRBD2, each matching 5 bases. This CDR3 has 14 residues. V was shortened by 9 bases and J by 1 base, with 14 bases between the two germline ends. Germline V gene sequence: CDR1 ENHRY, CDR2 SYGVKD. The chain's CDR3 is CAIGTPLGTDTQYF. The CDR3 DNA reads as TGTGCCATAGGGACCCCACTGGGCACAGATACGCAGTATTTT.

This clonotype was seen repeatedly, ten times or more. V and J are TRBV20-1 and TRBJ2-7; 12 nucleotides match TRBD2. From germline, CDR1 is DFQATT and CDR2 SNEGSKA (reference sequence). The CDR3 consists of 15 residues. The V gene end was trimmed by 3 bases and the J gene end by 4 bases; junction bases not matched to a gene: 7. CDR3 in amino acids: CSASLTSGRFYEQYF. Here the CDR3 DNA reads TGCAGTGCTAGCCTTACTAGCGGGAGGTTTTACGAGCAGTACTTC.

This clonotype came up a few times. The chain has TRBV12-3 or TRBV12-4 and TRBJ2-5; 11 nucleotides align to TRBD2. The CDR3 runs 15 residues. J lost 5 bases, V lost 6 bases, and 8 bases had no gene match. The CDR3 coding sequence is TGTGCCAGCAGCCGTGGACTAGCGGGTACGGAGACCCAGTACTTC. Protein sequence: CASSRGLAGTETQYF.

A few counts support this clonotype. The genes are TRBV18 and TRBJ2-2, with unresolved D. The V end was cut by 0 bases, the J end by 1 base, with 6 bases between. Germline CDR1 is KGHSH and CDR2 is LQKENI. The CDR3 totals 15 residues. CDR3 protein: CASSPPSRNTGELFF. For the CDR3, the DNA is TGTGCCAGCTCACCACCGTCCAGGAACACCGGGGAGCTGTTTTTT.

The V call is TRBV4-3, the J call TRBJ1-4; a weak D match, TRBD1 (5 bases). Germline V gene sequence: CDR1 LGHNA, CDR2 YSLEER. The CDR3 covers 15 residues. The germline V and J ends were trimmed by 0 bases and 5 bases, with 10 bases remaining between them. CDR3 region: CASSQDRGNNEKLFF. The CDR3 DNA reads TGCGCCAGCAGCCAAGATAGGGGCAACAATGAAAAACTGTTTTTT.

This clonotype was counted between two and nine times. The rearrangement uses TRBV29-1 and TRBJ2-4; D may be TRBD1 (6 bases). Germline CDR1 and CDR2: SQVTM and ANQGSEA. The CDR3 contains 13 residues. V was cut by 4 bases and J by 6 bases, with 13 bases left in between. Written as DNA, the CDR3 is TGCAGCGTTGCGGGACAAGTAGTAAACATTCAGTACTTC. It yields the protein CSVAGQVVNIQYF.

The chain is built from TRBV5-4 and TRBJ2-1; no clear D gene. The germline CDR1 and CDR2 sequences are SGHNT and YYREEE (reference sequence). The CDR3 sequence is 13 residues long. V shed 4 bases and J shed 0 bases, with 5 bases lying between them. The DNA of the CDR3 is TGTGCCAGCAGCGGACCCTCCTACAATGAGCAGTTCTTC. It encodes CASSGPSYNEQFF.

In DNA form, the CDR3 reads TGTGCCAGCCGACAAGACCAAGTCTCCTACAATGAGCAGTTCTTC. Protein sequence: CASRQDQVSYNEQFF. The chain recombines TRBV18 with TRBJ2-1; no clear D gene. Trimming cost V 8 bases and J 0 bases, with 14 bases left between them. Germline V gene data show CDR1 as KGHSH and CDR2 as LQKENI. CDR3 length: 15 residues.

The chain joins TRBV7-2 to TRBJ2-1, with 9 bases aligning to TRBD2. V lost 0 bases and J lost 6; bases outside the gene matches: 12. The CDR3 spans 18 residues. The germline CDR1 and CDR2 sequences are SGHTA and FQGNSA. The DNA for the CDR3 is TGTGCCAGCAGCTTAGCACTAGCGGGTTCTTGGCCGGGCAATGAGCAGTTCTTC. Protein sequence: CASSLALAGSWPGNEQFF.

This rearrangement joins TRBV20-1 to TRBJ2-1, with TRBD2 matching 7 bases. Germline V gives CDR1 DFQATT, CDR2 SNEGSKA (reference sequence). Trimming cost V 1 base and J 1 base; bases outside gene matches: 7. This CDR3 is built from 16 residues. CDR3 DNA sequence: TGCAGTGCTAGAGTGGCTAGCGGCCTTTCCTACAATGAGCAGTTCTTC. As protein: CSARVASGLSYNEQFF.

This chain joins TRBV5-1 and TRBJ2-2, with 11 positions matching TRBD2. Germline V lookup: CDR1 SGHRS, CDR2 YFSETQ. After removal of 1 base from V and 2 bases from J, the junction contained 4 bases not matched to a gene. The CDR3 runs to 17 residues. The CDR3 loop is CASSLPRLAGNTGELFF. The CDR3 DNA is TGCGCCAGCAGCTTGCCCAGACTAGCGGGAAACACCGGGGAGCTGTTTTTT.

The J gene is TRBJ2-1, the V gene TRBV7-2, with D possibly being TRBD2 (5 bases). The germline gives CDR1 SGHTA, CDR2 FQGNSA. The CDR3 sequence is 15 residues long. V lost 2 bases and J 4 bases, leaving 12 bases between the germline ends. The DNA for the CDR3 is TGTGCCAGCAGCTTAAGGCTTAGCGATTACAATGAGCAGTTCTTC. As protein: CASSLRLSDYNEQFF.